This T cell receptor (beta chain) is drawn from a study of blood T cells in healthy people across ages. Study results and limitations: Naive T cell percentage showed a strong correlation with the diversity of TCR beta.

Concerning this clonotype itself: Antigen specificity is unknown.

A sample-barcoded 5' primer and a J-beta primer mix were used in a second PCR of roughly 7 to 12 cycles. Template switching added a 12-random-nucleotide identifier to every cDNA molecule. TCRdb processed the 5' RACE reads anew with MiXCR; each CDR3 protein has one entry. This table holds about 1,400,000 distinct CDR3 sequences, roughly 60% found once. There are 14 residues in the CDR3. Germline V CDR1 and CDR2: DFQATT, SNEGSKA (reference sequence). Trimming at V came to 4 bases and at J to 3 bases, leaving 9 bases not matched to a gene. The clonotype was recovered from a man between 18 and 29 years old in good health. The rearrangement joins TRBV20-1 to TRBJ2-7; TRBD2 matches at 7 bases. The sequenced sample consisted of blood. CDR3 coding DNA: TGCAGTGCTACGGCGGCGGGAGCCCTCTACGAGCAGTACTTC. Its translation: CSATAAGALYEQYF.